These T cell receptor beta chains were read from a single sample in a study of blood T cell repertoires in COVID-19. The data were produced by immunoSEQ multiplex PCR, yet TCRdb's version contains in-frame clones alone and is incomplete. The sample includes roughly 350,000 clones, 87% of them seen just once. The source material was peripheral blood. Receptors originate from a woman aged 25-40 years with COVID-19, enrolled during active disease. Each CDR3 is given with its conserved first and last residue. A D gene is named only where the DNA matches it firmly. Rows give clone size only sometimes, using once, few, many, or a class for an expanded clone.

TRBJ1-2	-	-	TRBV19	TGTGCCAGTAGTTCCCAGTCTAGAACGTTCCATGGCTACACCTTC	CASSSQSRTFHGYTF
TRBJ2-7	TRBD1	few	TRBV3-1/TRBV3-2	TGTGCCAGCAGCCAACATGGACAGGGTGGGGACGAGCAGTACTTC	CASSQHGQGGDEQYF
TRBJ1-5	TRBD1	-	TRBV7-9	TGTGCCAGCAGCTCTACGACAGGGGGCAATCAGCCCCAGCATTTT	CASSSTTGGNQPQHF
TRBJ1-1	TRBD1	-	TRBV6-1	TGTGCCAGCAGCCTGACAGGGGTAACGGCTGAAGCTTTCTTT	CASSLTGVTAEAFF
TRBJ2-7	TRBD2	-	TRBV7-2	TGTGCCAGCAGCTTCAAGGCTAGCGGGAGTCACGAGCAGTACTTC	CASSFKASGSHEQYF
TRBJ2-7	-	-	TRBV11-3	TGTGCCAGCAGCCCGAGGGGGGGTACAGGCGAGCAGTACTTC	CASSPRGGTGEQYF
TRBJ2-7	-	-	TRBV30	TGTGCCTGGAGTGTACCTGGGCGCCTTGGGGAGCAGTACTTC	CAWSVPGRLGEQYF
TRBJ2-7	-	-	TRBV9	TGTGCCAGCAGCGAGGACTATCGGACCTACGAGCAGTACTTC	CASSEDYRTYEQYF
TRBJ2-5	-	-	TRBV7-9	TGTGCCAGCAGCTCCTCGGGGACTGTCAAGACCCAGTACTTC	CASSSSGTVKTQYF
TRBJ1-5	-	few	TRBV3-1/TRBV3-2	TGTGCCAGCAGCCAAGATCGGGGACAGCCCCAGCATTTT	CASSQDRGQPQHF
TRBJ2-2	TRBD1	-	TRBV7-8	TGTGCCAGCACCCCCTGGACAGGGAATACCGGGGAGCTGTTTTTT	CASTPWTGNTGELFF
TRBJ1-5	TRBD1	-	TRBV6-4	TGTGCCAGCAGTGCCCATGGGACAGGGGAGCAGCCCCAGCATTTT	CASSAHGTGEQPQHF
TRBJ1-1	TRBD1	-	TRBV2	TGTGCCAGCAGTGACTTTTCAGGGGGCCCCAACACTGAAGCTTTCTTT	CASSDFSGGPNTEAFF
TRBJ2-7	TRBD2	once	TRBV7-8	TGTGCCAGCAGCTTATGGCGGGAGCGATCCTACGAGCAGTACTTC	CASSLWRERSYEQYF
TRBJ2-7	-	-	TRBV5-6	TGTGCCAGCAGCTTGCCAGGGTTAAGCTCCTACGAGCAGTACTTC	CASSLPGLSSYEQYF
TRBJ2-7	-	-	TRBV6-6	TGTGCCAGCAGTCAGGCCCGGGGCGAGCAGTACTTC	CASSQARGEQYF
TRBJ2-1	TRBD1	once	TRBV5-4	TGTGCCAGCGGAATGGGACAGAGCTACAATGAGCAGTTCTTC	CASGMGQSYNEQFF
TRBJ1-5	-	few	TRBV4-1	TGCGCCAGCAGCCAAGCAGGGCAGGGACTCAATCAGCCCCAGCATTTT	CASSQAGQGLNQPQHF
TRBJ1-5	-	once	TRBV18	TGTGCCAGCTCACCCGGTGTACATCAGCCCCAGCATTTT	CASSPGVHQPQHF
TRBJ2-5	-	-	TRBV27	TGTGCCAGCAGTTTTCTCCCGGGACTAGAGACCCAGTACTTC	CASSFLPGLETQYF
TRBJ2-1	TRBD2	-	TRBV30	TGTGCCTGGAGGGGATTAGCGGGGGTCGTCAATGAGCAGTTCTTC	CAWRGLAGVVNEQFF
TRBJ2-7	TRBD1	-	TRBV12-3/TRBV12-4	TGTGCCAGCAGCAGGGGGCTTGCCTACGAGCAGTACTTC	CASSRGLAYEQYF
TRBJ2-1	-	-	TRBV6-1	TGTGCCAGCAGTGTCCGACTGTCCGAACTCTACAATGAGCAGTTCTTC	CASSVRLSELYNEQFF
TRBJ2-7	TRBD1	-	TRBV5-5	TGTGCCAGCAGCTTGGTGGCAGGGGGTCCCTACGAGCAGTACTTC	CASSLVAGGPYEQYF
TRBJ2-7	-	-	TRBV18	TGTGCCAGCTCGCCCGACAGGGGACTAGCTGTGGTTCCTAACTACGAGCAGTACTTC	CASSPDRGLAVVPNYEQYF